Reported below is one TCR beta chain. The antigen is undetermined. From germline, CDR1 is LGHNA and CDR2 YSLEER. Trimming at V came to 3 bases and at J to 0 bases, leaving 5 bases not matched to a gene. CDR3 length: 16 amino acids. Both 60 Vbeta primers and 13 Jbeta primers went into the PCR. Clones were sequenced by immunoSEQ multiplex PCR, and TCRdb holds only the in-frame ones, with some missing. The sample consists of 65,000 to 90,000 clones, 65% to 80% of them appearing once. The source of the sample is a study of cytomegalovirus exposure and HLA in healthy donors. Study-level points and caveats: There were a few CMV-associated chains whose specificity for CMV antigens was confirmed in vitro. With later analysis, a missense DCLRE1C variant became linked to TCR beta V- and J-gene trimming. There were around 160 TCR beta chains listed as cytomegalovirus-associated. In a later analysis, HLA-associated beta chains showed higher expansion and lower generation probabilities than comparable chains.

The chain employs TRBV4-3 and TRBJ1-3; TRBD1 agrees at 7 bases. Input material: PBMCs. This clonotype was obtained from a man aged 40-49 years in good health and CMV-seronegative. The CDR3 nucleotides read TGCGCCAGCAGCCAGGGACAGATAAGCTCTGGAAACACCATATATTTT. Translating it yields CASSQGQISSGNTIYF.